This record looks at one T cell receptor beta chain sequence and its context. The data derive from a study of CD8 T cells in Susac syndrome. Random hexamers served to reverse transcribe roughly 0.45 to 1 ug RNA. TCRdb fed the immunoSEQ multiplex PCR reads into MiXCR, producing one record per CDR3 protein. The sample lists around 200,000 distinct CDR3 sequences; about 95% were seen once. V gave up 5 bases and J gave up 0 bases, with 11 bases separating them. The CDR3 has 14 residues. Germline CDR1 is SQVTM and CDR2 is ANQGSEA. The sample consisted of CD8+ T cells from PBMCs. The clonotype originates from a human donor with Susac syndrome. V usage is TRBV29-1 and J usage is TRBJ2-1, with no clear D. The CDR3 loop is CSVSTIISYNEQFF. In DNA, the CDR3 is TGCAGCGTTTCAACCATAATCTCCTACAATGAGCAGTTCTTC.